Included here is one T cell receptor beta chain sequence, with context. Its cognate antigen is unknown. V shed 5 bases and J 3 bases; nucleotides not matched to a gene: 9. CDR1 and CDR2 from the germline V gene are SGHAT and FQNNGV. The CDR3 consists of 17 residues. This record belongs to a study of cytomegalovirus exposure and HLA in healthy donors. Whole-study results and caveats: The authors later found TCR association rates varying by HLA locus, with DRB1 most and HLA-C fewest.

The PCR had 60 Vbeta and 13 Jbeta primers. The protocol was immunoSEQ multiplex PCR, while the TCRdb copy is restricted to in-frame clones and leaves out a portion. This table has over 120,000 clones, more than 75% appearing once. The sequence was obtained from a woman aged 18-29 years in good health and CMV-seropositive. What was sequenced was PBMCs. The chain combines TRBV11-2 with TRBJ2-5, with 13 bases lining up with TRBD2. The CDR3 spells CASSRGGGTSGKETQYF. The CDR3 bases are TGTGCCAGCAGCCGAGGGGGTGGGACTAGCGGGAAAGAGACCCAGTACTTC.